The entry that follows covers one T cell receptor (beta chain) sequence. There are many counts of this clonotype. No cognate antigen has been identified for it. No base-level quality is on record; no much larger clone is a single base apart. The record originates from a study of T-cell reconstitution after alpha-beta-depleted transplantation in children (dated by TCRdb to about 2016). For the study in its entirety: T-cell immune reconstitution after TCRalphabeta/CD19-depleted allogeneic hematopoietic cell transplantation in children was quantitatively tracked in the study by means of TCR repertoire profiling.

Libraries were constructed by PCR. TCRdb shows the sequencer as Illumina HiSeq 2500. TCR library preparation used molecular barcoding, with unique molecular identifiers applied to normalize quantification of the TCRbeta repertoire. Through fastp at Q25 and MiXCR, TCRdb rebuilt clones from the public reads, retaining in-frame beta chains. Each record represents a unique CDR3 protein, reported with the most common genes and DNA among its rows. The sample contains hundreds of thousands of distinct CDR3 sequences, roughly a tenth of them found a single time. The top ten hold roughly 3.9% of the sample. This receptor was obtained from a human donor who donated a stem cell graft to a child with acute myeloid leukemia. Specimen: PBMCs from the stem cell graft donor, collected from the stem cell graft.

The CDR3 is CASSLSGTYSYEQYF. The DNA sequence follows: TGTGCCAGCAGTTTATCGGGGACATACTCCTACGAGCAGTACTTC. The V gene is TRBV27 and the J gene is TRBJ2-7; a weak D assignment points to TRBD1 (6 bases agree). V loses 0 bases of germline sequence and J loses 0 bases, and the interval between the two ends is 9 bases. The CDR3 goes from the cysteine to the phenylalanine over 15 residues. Left in the record is the CDR3 DNA by itself, 45 bases read in frame from the first base. The germline V gene encodes CDR1 MNHEY and CDR2 SMNVEV (reference sequence).